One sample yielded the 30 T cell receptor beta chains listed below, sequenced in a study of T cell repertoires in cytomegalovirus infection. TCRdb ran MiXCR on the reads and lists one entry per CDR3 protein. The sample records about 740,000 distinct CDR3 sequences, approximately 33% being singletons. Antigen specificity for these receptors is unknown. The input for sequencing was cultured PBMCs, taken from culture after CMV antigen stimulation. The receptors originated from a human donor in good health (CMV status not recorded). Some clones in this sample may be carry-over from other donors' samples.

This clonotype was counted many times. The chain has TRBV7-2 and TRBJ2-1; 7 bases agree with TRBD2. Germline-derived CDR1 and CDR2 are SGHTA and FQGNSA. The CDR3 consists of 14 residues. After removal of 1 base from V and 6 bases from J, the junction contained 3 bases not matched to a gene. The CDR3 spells CASSLGGGSNEQFF. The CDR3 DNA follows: TGTGCCAGCAGCTTAGGCGGGGGTTCCAATGAGCAGTTCTTC.

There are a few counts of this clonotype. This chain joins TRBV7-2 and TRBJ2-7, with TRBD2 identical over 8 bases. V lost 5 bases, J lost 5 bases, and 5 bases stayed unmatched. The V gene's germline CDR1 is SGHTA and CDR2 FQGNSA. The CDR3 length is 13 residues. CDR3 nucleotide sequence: TGTGCCAGCAGCCTACTAGCGGCTGACGAGCAGTACTTC. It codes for CASSLLAADEQYF.

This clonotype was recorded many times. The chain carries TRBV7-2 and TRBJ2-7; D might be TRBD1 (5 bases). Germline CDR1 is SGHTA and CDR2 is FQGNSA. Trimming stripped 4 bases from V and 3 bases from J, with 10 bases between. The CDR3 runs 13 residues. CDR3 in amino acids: CASSSLQGYEQYF. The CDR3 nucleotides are TGTGCCAGCAGCTCACTTCAGGGCTACGAGCAGTACTTC.

The CDR3 sequence is CAISEATGVRTDTQYF. For the CDR3, the DNA is TGTGCCATCAGTGAGGCCACAGGGGTTCGCACAGATACGCAGTATTTT. V is TRBV10-3 and J is TRBJ2-3, with 7 bases that match TRBD1. The CDR3 sequence is 16 residues long. Germline values: CDR1 ENHRY, CDR2 SYGVKD. V lost 2 bases to trimming and J lost 1 base; unmatched junction nucleotides: 6.

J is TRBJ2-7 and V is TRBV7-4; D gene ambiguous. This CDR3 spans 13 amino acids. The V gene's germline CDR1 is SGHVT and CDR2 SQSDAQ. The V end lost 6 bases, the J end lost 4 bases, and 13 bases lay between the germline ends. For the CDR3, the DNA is TGTGCCAGCAGTCCCATCGGCTCGTACGAGCAGTACTTC. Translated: CASSPIGSYEQYF.

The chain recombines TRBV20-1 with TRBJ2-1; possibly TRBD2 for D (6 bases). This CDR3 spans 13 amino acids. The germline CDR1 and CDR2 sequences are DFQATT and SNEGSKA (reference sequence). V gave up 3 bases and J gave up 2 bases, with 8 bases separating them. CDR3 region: CSARWGAYNEQFF. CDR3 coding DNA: TGCAGTGCTAGGTGGGGGGCCTACAATGAGCAGTTCTTC.

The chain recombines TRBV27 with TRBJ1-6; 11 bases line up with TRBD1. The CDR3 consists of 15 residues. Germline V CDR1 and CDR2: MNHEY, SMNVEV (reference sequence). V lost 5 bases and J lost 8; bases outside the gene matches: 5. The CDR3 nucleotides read TGTGCCAGCAGTCCCCAGGGACAGGGGGATTCACCCCTCCACTTT. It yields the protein CASSPQGQGDSPLHF.

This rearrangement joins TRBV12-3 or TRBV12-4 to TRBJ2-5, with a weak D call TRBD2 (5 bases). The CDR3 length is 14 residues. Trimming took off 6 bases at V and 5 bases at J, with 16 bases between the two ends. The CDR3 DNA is TGTGCCAGCAGCCCCGCGTGGGAGCGGGAGACCCAGTACTTC. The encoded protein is CASSPAWERETQYF.

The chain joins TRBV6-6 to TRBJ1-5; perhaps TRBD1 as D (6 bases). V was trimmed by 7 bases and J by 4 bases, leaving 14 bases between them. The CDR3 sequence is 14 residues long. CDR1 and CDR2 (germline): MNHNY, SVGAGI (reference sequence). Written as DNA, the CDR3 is TGTGCCAGCACCCCCGGACAGTGGAATCAGCCCCAGCATTTT. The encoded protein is CASTPGQWNQPQHF.

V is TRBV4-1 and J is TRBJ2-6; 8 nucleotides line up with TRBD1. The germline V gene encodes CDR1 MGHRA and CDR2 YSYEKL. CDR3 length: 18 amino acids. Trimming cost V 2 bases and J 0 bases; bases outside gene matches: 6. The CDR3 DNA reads TGCGCCAGCAGCCAAAACAGGGGGGTTGGCTCTGGGGCCAACGTCCTGACTTTC. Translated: CASSQNRGVGSGANVLTF.

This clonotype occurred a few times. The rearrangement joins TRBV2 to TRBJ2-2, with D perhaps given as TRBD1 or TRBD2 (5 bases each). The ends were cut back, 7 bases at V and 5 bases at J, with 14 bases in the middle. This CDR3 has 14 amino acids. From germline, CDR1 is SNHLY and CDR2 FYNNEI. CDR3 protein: CASTRDGGTGELFF. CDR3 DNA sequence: TGTGCCAGCACTAGGGACGGCGGGACCGGGGAGCTGTTTTTT.

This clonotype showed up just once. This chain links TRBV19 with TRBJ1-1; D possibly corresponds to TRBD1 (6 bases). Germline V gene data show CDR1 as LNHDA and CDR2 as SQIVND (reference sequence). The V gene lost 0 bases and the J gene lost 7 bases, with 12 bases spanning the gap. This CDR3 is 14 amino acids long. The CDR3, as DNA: TGTGCCAGTAGTATAGATCCCCGACAGGTTGAAGCTTTCTTT. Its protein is CASSIDPRQVEAFF.

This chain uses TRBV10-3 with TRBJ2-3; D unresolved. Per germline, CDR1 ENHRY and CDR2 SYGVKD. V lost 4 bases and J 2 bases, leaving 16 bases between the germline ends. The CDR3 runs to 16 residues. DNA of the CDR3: TGTGCCATCAGTGTTGGCCAAATTCCTTTCACAGATACGCAGTATTTT. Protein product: CAISVGQIPFTDTQYF.

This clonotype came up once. CDR3 region: CAWSGLPGNTIYF. CDR3 nucleotides: TGTGCCTGGAGTGGACTTCCTGGAAACACCATATATTTT. The chain joins TRBV30 to TRBJ1-3, with D unclear. CDR1 is GTSNPN and CDR2 is SVGIG in the germline V gene (reference sequence). Trimming removed 1 base from V and 2 bases from J, with 6 bases in between. The CDR3 covers 13 residues. Supplemented by reference TRBV30 and TRBJ1-3, the full variable domain reads SQTIHQWPATLVQPVGSPLSLECTVEGTSNPNLYWYRQAAGRGLQLLFYSVGIGQISSEVPQNLSASRPQDRQFILSSKKLLLSDSGFYLCAWSGLPGNTIYFGEGSWLTVV.

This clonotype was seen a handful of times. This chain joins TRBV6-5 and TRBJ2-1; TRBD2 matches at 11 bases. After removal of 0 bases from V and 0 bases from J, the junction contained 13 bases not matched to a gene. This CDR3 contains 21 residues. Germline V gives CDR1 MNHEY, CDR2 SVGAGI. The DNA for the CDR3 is TGTGCCAGCAGTTACTCTTTCGGTCTAGCGGGAGGACCCGTCTCCTACAATGAGCAGTTCTTC. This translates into CASSYSFGLAGGPVSYNEQFF.

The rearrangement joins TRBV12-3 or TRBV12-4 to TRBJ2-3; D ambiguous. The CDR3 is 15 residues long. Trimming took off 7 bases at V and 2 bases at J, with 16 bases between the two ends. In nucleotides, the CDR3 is TGTGCCAGCATCCCTCGGTGGGCGTCCACAGATACGCAGTATTTT. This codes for CASIPRWASTDTQYF.

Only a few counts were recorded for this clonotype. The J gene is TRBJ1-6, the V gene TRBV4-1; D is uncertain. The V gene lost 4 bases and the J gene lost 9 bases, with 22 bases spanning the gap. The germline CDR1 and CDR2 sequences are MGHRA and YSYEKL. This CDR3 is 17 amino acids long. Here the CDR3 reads CASSLRPHMRDFSPLHF. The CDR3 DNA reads TGCGCCAGCAGCCTTCGGCCACACATGCGGGATTTTTCACCCCTCCACTTT.

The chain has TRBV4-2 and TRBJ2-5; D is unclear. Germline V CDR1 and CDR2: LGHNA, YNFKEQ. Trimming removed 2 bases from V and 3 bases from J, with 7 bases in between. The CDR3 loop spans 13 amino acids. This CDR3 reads CASSQPPEETQYF. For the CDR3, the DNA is TGTGCCAGCAGCCAACCGCCTGAAGAGACCCAGTACTTC.

CDR3 DNA: TGTGCCAGCAGTTCCCCAGGGCCTCGGGATACGCAGTATTTT. Translation gives CASSSPGPRDTQYF. The genes are TRBV27 and TRBJ2-3, with D possibly matching TRBD1 (5 bases). V lost 4 bases to trimming and J lost 6 bases, with 14 bases between them. Looked up from germline, CDR1 is MNHEY and CDR2 is SMNVEV (reference sequence). This CDR3 spans 14 amino acids.

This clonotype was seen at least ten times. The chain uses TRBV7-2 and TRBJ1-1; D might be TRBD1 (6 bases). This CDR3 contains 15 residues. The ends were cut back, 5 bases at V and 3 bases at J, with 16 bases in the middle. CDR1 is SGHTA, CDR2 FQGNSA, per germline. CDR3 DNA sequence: TGTGCCAGCAGCCCCAAGGGGGTAGTGGACACTGAAGCTTTCTTT. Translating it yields CASSPKGVVDTEAFF. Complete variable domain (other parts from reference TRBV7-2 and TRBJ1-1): GAGVSQSPSNKVTEKGKDVELRCDPISGHTALYWYRQSLGQGLEFLIYFQGNSAPDKSGLPSDRFSAERTGGSVSTLTIQRTQQEDSAVYLCASSPKGVVDTEAFFGQGTRLTVV.

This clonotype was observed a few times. CDR3 amino acids: CASSLAGIRGTNEKLFF. DNA of the CDR3: TGTGCCAGCAGCTTAGCTGGGATACGGGGGACTAATGAAAAACTGTTTTTT. The chain is built from TRBV7-2 and TRBJ1-4, with TRBD1 as a possible D gene (5 bases). The CDR3 covers 17 residues. V was pared by 0 bases and J by 2 bases, with 13 bases between. Looked up from germline, CDR1 is SGHTA and CDR2 is FQGNSA.

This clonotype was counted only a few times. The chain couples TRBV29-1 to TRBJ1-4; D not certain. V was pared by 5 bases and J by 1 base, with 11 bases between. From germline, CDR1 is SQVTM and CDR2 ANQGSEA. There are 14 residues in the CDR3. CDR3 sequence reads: CSVLGTLTNEKLFF. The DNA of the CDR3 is TGCAGCGTTCTCGGTACATTAACTAATGAAAAACTGTTTTTT.

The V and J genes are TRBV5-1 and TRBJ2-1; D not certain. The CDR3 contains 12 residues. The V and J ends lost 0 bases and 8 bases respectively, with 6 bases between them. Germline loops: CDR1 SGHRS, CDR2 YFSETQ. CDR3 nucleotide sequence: TGCGCCAGCAGCTTGGAGGTCCATGAGCAGTTCTTC. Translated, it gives CASSLEVHEQFF. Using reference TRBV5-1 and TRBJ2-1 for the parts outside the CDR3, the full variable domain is KAGVTQTPRYLIKTRGQQVTLSCSPISGHRSVSWYQQTPGQGLQFLFEYFSETQRNKGNFPGRFSGRQFSNSRSEMNVSTLELGDSALYLCASSLEVHEQFFGPGTRLTVL.

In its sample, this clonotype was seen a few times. DNA of the CDR3: TGTGCCAGCAGCCTGTTCGGAGGAAACACCATATATTTT. Protein product: CASSLFGGNTIYF. The chain has TRBV5-6 and TRBJ1-3; D call uncertain. The CDR3 is made up of 13 amino acids. V was cut by 4 bases and J by 4 bases, with 9 bases left in between. Germline V CDR1 and CDR2: SGHDT, YYEEEE. The whole variable domain, remainder taken from reference TRBV5-6 and TRBJ1-3, is DAGVTQSPTHLIKTRGQQVTLRCSPKSGHDTVSWYQQALGQGPQFIFQYYEEEERQRGNFPDRFSGHQFPNYSSELNVNALLLGDSALYLCASSLFGGNTIYFGEGSWLTVV.

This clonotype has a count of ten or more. The CDR3, as DNA: TGTGCCAGCAGCTTAAATCAGGGGGCCGCTGGAAACACCATATATTTT. As protein: CASSLNQGAAGNTIYF. V and J are TRBV7-2 and TRBJ1-3; TRBD1 matches at 8 bases. Germline V gene sequence: CDR1 SGHTA, CDR2 FQGNSA. The length of the CDR3 is 16 residues. V trimming: 2 bases; J trimming: 2 bases; junction bases outside the gene matches: 5.

Here the CDR3 reads CASSSMGTSGGVGAGELFF. The CDR3 DNA reads TGTGCCAGCAGCTCTATGGGGACTAGCGGGGGGGTAGGGGCCGGGGAGCTGTTTTTT. This chain joins TRBV4-2 and TRBJ2-2; TRBD2 aligns across 16 bases. CDR1 is LGHNA, CDR2 YNFKEQ, per germline. Trimming cost V 5 bases and J 6 bases; bases outside gene matches: 12. The CDR3 covers 19 residues.

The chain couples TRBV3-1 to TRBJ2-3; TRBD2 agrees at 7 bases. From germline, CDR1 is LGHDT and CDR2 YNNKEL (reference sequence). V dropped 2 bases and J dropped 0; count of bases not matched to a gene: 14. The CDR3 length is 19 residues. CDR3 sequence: CASSQLFSGQSRSTDTQYF. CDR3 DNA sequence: TGTGCCAGCAGCCAATTATTTAGCGGGCAATCCCGTAGCACAGATACGCAGTATTTT.

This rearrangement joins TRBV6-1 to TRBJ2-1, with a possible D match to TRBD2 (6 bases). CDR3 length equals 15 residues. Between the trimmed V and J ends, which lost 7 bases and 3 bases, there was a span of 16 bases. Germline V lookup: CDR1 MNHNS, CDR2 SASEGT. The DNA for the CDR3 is TGTGCCAGCACCCGAGCCGGGGGAAGCTACAATGAGCAGTTCTTC. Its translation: CASTRAGGSYNEQFF.

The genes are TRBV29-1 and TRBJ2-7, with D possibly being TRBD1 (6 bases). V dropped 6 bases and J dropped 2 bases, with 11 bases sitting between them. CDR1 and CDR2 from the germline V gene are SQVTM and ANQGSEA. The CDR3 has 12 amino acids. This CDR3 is CSVQTGPYEQYF. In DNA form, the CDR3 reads TGCAGCGTCCAGACAGGACCCTACGAGCAGTACTTC.

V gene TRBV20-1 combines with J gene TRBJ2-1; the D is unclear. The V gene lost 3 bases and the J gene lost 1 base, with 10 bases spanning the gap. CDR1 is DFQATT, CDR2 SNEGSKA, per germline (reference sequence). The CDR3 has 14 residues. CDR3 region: CSASAQSSYNEQFF. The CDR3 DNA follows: TGCAGTGCTAGTGCCCAATCTTCCTACAATGAGCAGTTCTTC.